These T cell receptor beta chains were read from a single sample in a study of cytomegalovirus exposure and HLA in healthy donors. Here immunoSEQ multiplex PCR was the method, and the copy in TCRdb shows in-frame clones only, minus some. The table lists some 340,000 clones, approximately 90% of them singletons. The sample comprised PBMCs. Receptor source: a woman aged 30 to 39 in good health and CMV-seropositive. Each CDR3 is given with its conserved first and last residue. Each record gives: J gene, D gene, V gene, clone size, CDR3 protein, CDR3 DNA. A D gene is named only where the DNA matches it firmly. The size field is filled for only some rows; it gives once, few, many or a size class.

TRBJ1-2,-,TRBV15,-,CATSRPDKPHGYTF,TGTGCCACCAGCAGACCGGACAAACCCCACGGCTACACCTTC
TRBJ2-7,-,TRBV11-2,few,CASSEAGHKQYF,TGTGCCAGCAGCGAGGCAGGGCACAAGCAGTACTTC
TRBJ2-5,-,TRBV27,-,CASNLEGPSAKTQYF,TGTGCCAGCAACCTCGAGGGTCCTAGCGCGAAGACCCAGTACTTC
TRBJ1-2,TRBD1,TRBV28,once,CASSLKRGRNYGYTF,TGTGCCAGCAGTTTAAAGAGGGGGCGGAACTATGGCTACACCTTC
TRBJ1-1,-,TRBV11-2,-,CASSLGIEAFF,TGTGCCAGCAGCCTAGGGATTGAAGCTTTCTTT
TRBJ1-4,TRBD1,TRBV5-6,-,CASSSDRGEEKLFF,TGTGCCAGCAGTTCAGACAGGGGAGAAGAAAAACTGTTTTTT
TRBJ1-1,TRBD1,TRBV11-2,-,CASKGQGLVENTEAFF,TGTGCCAGTAAGGGACAGGGGCTCGTCGAGAACACTGAAGCTTTCTTT
TRBJ2-1,-,TRBV7-9,-,CASSLGPRSPNNEQFF,TGTGCCAGCAGCTTAGGACCGCGTTCCCCGAACAATGAGCAGTTCTTC
TRBJ1-5,-,TRBV4-1,-,CASSQWDTNNQPQHF,TGCGCCAGCAGCCAGTGGGACACTAACAATCAGCCCCAGCATTTT
TRBJ1-5,-,TRBV6-5,few,CASSYQGNQPQHF,TGTGCCAGCAGTTACCAGGGAAATCAGCCCCAGCATTTT
TRBJ2-5,TRBD2,TRBV11-3,-,CASRVISGTETQYF,TGTGCCAGCAGGGTGATTAGCGGGACGGAGACCCAGTACTTC